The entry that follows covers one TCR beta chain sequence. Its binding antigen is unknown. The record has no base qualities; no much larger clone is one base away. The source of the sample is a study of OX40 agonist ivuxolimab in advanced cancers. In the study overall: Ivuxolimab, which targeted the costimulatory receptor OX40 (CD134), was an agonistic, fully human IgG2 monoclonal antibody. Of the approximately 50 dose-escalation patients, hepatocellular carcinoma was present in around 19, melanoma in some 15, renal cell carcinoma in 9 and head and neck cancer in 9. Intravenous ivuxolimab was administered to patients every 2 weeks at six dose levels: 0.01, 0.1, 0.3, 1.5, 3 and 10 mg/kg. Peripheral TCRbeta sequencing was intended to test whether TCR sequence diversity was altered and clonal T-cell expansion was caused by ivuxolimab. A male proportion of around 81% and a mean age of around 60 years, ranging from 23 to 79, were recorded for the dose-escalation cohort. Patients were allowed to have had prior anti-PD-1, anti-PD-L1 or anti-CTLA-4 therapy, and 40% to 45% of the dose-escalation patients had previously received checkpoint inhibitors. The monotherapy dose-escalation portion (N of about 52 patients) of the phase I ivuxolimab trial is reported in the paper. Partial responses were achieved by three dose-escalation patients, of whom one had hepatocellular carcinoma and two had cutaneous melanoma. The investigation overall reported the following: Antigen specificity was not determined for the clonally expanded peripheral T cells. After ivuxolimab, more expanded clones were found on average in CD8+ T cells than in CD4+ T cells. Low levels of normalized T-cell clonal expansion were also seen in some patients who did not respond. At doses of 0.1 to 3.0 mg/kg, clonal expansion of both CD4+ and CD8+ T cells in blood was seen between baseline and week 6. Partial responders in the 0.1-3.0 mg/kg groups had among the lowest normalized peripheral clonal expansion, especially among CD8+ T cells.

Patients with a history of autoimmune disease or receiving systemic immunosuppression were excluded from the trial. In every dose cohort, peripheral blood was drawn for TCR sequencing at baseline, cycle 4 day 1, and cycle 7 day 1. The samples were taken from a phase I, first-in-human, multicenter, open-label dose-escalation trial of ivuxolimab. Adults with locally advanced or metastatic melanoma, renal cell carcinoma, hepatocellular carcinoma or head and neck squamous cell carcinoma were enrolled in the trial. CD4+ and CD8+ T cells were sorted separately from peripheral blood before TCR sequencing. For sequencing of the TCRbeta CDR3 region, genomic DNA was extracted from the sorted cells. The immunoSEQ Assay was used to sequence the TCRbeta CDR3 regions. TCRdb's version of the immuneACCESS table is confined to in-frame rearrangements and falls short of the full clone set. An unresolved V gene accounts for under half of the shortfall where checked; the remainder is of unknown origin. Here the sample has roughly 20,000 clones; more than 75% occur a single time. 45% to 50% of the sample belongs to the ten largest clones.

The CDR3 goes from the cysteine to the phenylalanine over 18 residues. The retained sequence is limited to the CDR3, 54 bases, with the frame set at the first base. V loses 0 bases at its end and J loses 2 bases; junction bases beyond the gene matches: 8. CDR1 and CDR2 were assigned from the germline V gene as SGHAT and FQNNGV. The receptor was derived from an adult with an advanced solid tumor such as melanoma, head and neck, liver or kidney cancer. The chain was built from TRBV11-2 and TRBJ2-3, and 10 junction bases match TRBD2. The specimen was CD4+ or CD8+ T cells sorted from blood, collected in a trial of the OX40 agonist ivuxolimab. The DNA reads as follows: TGTGCCAGCAGCTTAGACGGACTAGCGGATATATACACAGATACGCAGTATTTT. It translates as CASSLDGLADIYTDTQYF.